Listed below are T cell receptor beta chains from one sample, sequenced in a study of regulatory T cells in long-lasting Graves disease. TCRdb called the multiplex PCR reads again in MiXCR, with one record for every CDR3 protein. The sample holds 430,000 or so distinct CDR3 sequences, around a fifth seen once. Sequenced material: peripheral blood mononuclear cells (PBMCs), taken when the disease was refractory, from a patient treated with antithyroid drugs. Receptor source: a female donor with Graves disease. CDR3s include the opening cysteine and the closing phenylalanine or tryptophan. The D gene is left open where the match is weak. Some rows have no size entry. The others give once, few or many, or a class for an expanded clone.

cdr3_nt cdr3_aa clone_size v_call cdr3_length d_call j_call
TGTGCCAGCTCACGACAGGGGGTTTTCTACGAGCAGTACTTC CASSRQGVFYEQYF NA TRBV18 14 TRBD1 TRBJ2-7
TGCAGTGCCGTGCGCCTTACTGAAGCTTTCTTT CSAVRLTEAFF few TRBV20-1 11 NA TRBJ1-1
TGTGCCAGCAGTTCTTCCGGAAAGACTGAAGCTTTCTTT CASSSSGKTEAFF many TRBV2 13 NA TRBJ1-1
TGTGCCAGCAGTCTCCCCGGACAGCCAAAAGAGACCCAGTACTTC CASSLPGQPKETQYF few TRBV27 15 NA TRBJ2-5
TGTGCCACCGGAGCCTTGTACCAAGAGACCCAGTACTTC CATGALYQETQYF many TRBV24-1 13 NA TRBJ2-5
TGCGCCAGCAGCTCACTCCCCCCAATCCTTGGACAGGGGACAGATACGCAGTATTTT CASSSLPPILGQGTDTQYF NA TRBV5-1 19 TRBD1 TRBJ2-3
TGTGCCAGCAGCACCGACCCTTCGGAGACCCAGTACTTC CASSTDPSETQYF NA TRBV13 13 NA TRBJ2-5
TGTGCCAGCAGTTCGGACAGGACTAATCAGCCCCAGCATTTT CASSSDRTNQPQHF many TRBV12-3/TRBV12-4 14 TRBD1 TRBJ1-5
TGTGCCAGCAGTCCAAGGCGGGGAGGGGATGGCTACACCTTC CASSPRRGGDGYTF few TRBV6-2/TRBV6-3 14 NA TRBJ1-2
TGTGCCGTCCGGGCAGGGGGGACCAAAAACATTCAGTACTTC CAVRAGGTKNIQYF NA TRBV7-9 14 NA TRBJ2-4
TGTGCCAGCAGTTCTAGACCGGCAGATACGCAGTATTTT CASSSRPADTQYF many TRBV28 13 NA TRBJ2-3
TGTGCCTGGAGCGGCCAGGGGTTAGGTGAGCAGTACTTC CAWSGQGLGEQYF few TRBV30 13 NA TRBJ2-7
TGCGCCAGCAGGGCCACAACGAACACCGGGGAGCTGTTTTTT CASRATTNTGELFF NA TRBV10-2 14 NA TRBJ2-2
TGCGCCAGCAGTGAGATGGGGACTAGCTGTTACGAGCAGTACTTC CASSEMGTSCYEQYF NA TRBV10-1 15 TRBD2 TRBJ2-7
TGTGCCAGCAGCTTAAGGGGGGGCATACAATCCTACAATGAGCAGTTCTTC CASSLRGGIQSYNEQFF NA TRBV7-3 17 NA TRBJ2-1
TGTGCCAGCAGTAACATCGCGGAAGCGAACACCGGGGAGCTGTTTTTT CASSNIAEANTGELFF many TRBV6-1 16 NA TRBJ2-2
TGTGCCAGCAGTTGGGGGACAGCAACTAATGAAAAACTGTTTTTT CASSWGTATNEKLFF many TRBV12-3/TRBV12-4 15 TRBD1 TRBJ1-4
TGTGCCAGCAGCTTAGTGGACGGGCTCGGATCACCCCTCCACTTT CASSLVDGLGSPLHF many TRBV11-2 15 NA TRBJ1-6
TGTGCCAGCAGTTCCGGGGTGGCTGGAATCACCTATGGCTACACCTTC CASSSGVAGITYGYTF many TRBV12-3/TRBV12-4 16 NA TRBJ1-2
TGTGCCAGCAGTTCAACGGGACAGGGAAACTATGGCTACACCTTC CASSSTGQGNYGYTF many TRBV27 15 TRBD1 TRBJ1-2
TGTGCCAGCAGCTTGGGAAGACAGGGCCCCAATCAGCCCCAGCATTTT CASSLGRQGPNQPQHF NA TRBV5-5 16 TRBD1 TRBJ1-5
TGTGCCAGCAGTTTCCGGGGCGGGTTCCTCGAGCAGTACTTC CASSFRGGFLEQYF many TRBV27 14 NA TRBJ2-7
TGTGCCAGCAGCTTAGCGTTAGCGGGAGGCCCCTACGAGCAGTACTTC CASSLALAGGPYEQYF many TRBV7-2 16 TRBD2 TRBJ2-7
TGTGCCAGCAGTGAGCCAGACACTGCAACTAATGAAAAACTGTTTTTT CASSEPDTATNEKLFF many TRBV6-1 16 NA TRBJ1-4
TGTGCCAGCAGTTTCCCAAGGGAACAGGATAGCGGGAGAGACAGGGATGAGCAGTTCTTC CASSFPREQDSGRDRDEQFF NA TRBV28 20 TRBD2 TRBJ2-1
TGCGCCAGCAGTGGTAGCGGGAAAACCTACGAGCAGTACTTC CASSGSGKTYEQYF many TRBV10-1 14 TRBD2 TRBJ2-7
TGCAGTGCGGGACAGGGGAATTCACCCCTCCACTTT CSAGQGNSPLHF NA TRBV20-1 12 TRBD1 TRBJ1-6
TGTGCCAGCTCACCAACGAGGGGGCAGGGCTACGAGCAGTACTTC CASSPTRGQGYEQYF NA TRBV18 15 TRBD1 TRBJ2-7
TGCAGCGTTGGAATGAACACTGAAGCTTCCTTT CSVGMNTEASF NA TRBV29-1 11 NA TRBJ1-1
TGCAGTGCTATGGCTTACGAGCAGTACTTC CSAMAYEQYF few TRBV20-1 10 NA TRBJ2-7
TGTGCCAGCAGTTTATCGATAACGGGGTTCACAGATACGCAGTATTTT CASSLSITGFTDTQYF NA TRBV27 16 NA TRBJ2-3
TGTGCCTGGAGTGGGCCAGGACAGGATCACGGGGAGCTGTTTTTT CAWSGPGQDHGELFF many TRBV30 15 TRBD1 TRBJ2-2
TGTGCCAGCAGACGGACCGGGACAGGATCCCCAGGGGGCAATCAGCCCCAGCATTTT CASRRTGTGSPGGNQPQHF many TRBV6-1 19 TRBD1 TRBJ1-5
TGTGCCAGCAGCCTGGGACGGTCCTCTGGAAACACCATATATTTT CASSLGRSSGNTIYF NA TRBV13 15 NA TRBJ1-3
TGTGCCAGTAGTGGGATCGGGTACGGTCCCTATGGCTACACCTTC CASSGIGYGPYGYTF NA TRBV19 15 NA TRBJ1-2
TGTGCCAGCAGCCAGACAGGGGATGTCTCACCCCTCCACTTT CASSQTGDVSPLHF NA TRBV11-2 14 TRBD1 TRBJ1-6
TGTGCCAGCAGCTTACTAGCGGTTTCCACAGATACGCAGTATTTT CASSLLAVSTDTQYF NA TRBV11-2 15 TRBD2 TRBJ2-3
TGTGCCAGCAATCAGGGCCTAGCGGGAGGAAGGAATGAGCAGTTCTTC CASNQGLAGGRNEQFF NA TRBV28 16 TRBD2 TRBJ2-1
TGTGCCACCAGCAGAGCGGACAGGTTGTATGGCTACACCTTC CATSRADRLYGYTF many TRBV15 14 TRBD1 TRBJ1-2
TGCGCCAGCAGTCTTATGGGACAGCTAGAAACTAATGAAAAACTGTTTTTT CASSLMGQLETNEKLFF NA TRBV5-1 17 TRBD1 TRBJ1-4
TGTGCCAGCAGTCAACGAGCGGGAGGCTCCTACGAGCAGTACTTC CASSQRAGGSYEQYF few TRBV12-3/TRBV12-4 15 TRBD2 TRBJ2-7
TGTGCCAGCAGTCCAGGGACAGGGTCCGTGTGGCAGCCCCAGCATTTT CASSPGTGSVWQPQHF many TRBV28 16 TRBD1 TRBJ1-5
TGTGCCAGCAGCTCCCCGACTAGTATGGACTTC CASSSPTSMDF many TRBV5-4 11 NA TRBJ2-7
TGTGCCAGCACCCTAGGTGGGTCTCCCTATGGCTACACCTTC CASTLGGSPYGYTF NA TRBV12-3/TRBV12-4 14 NA TRBJ1-2
TGTGCCAGCAGTTTGGGCACCCCACGGGTCGAGCAGTACTTC CASSLGTPRVEQYF few TRBV28 14 NA TRBJ2-7
TGCAGTGCTACCTTTGACGGGATCGAAAGGGAGCAGTACTTC CSATFDGIEREQYF many TRBV20-1 14 NA TRBJ2-7
TGTGCCAGCAGACAACTGACTAGCGGGAAGACCGGGGAGCTGTTTTTT CASRQLTSGKTGELFF many TRBV6-1 16 TRBD2 TRBJ2-2
TGTGCCAGCGGGGTGAGGAACACTGAAGCTTTCTTT CASGVRNTEAFF many TRBV28 12 NA TRBJ1-1
TGTGCCTGGAGTGTCGGGCTGGGACAGCCCCAGCATTTT CAWSVGLGQPQHF few TRBV30 13 NA TRBJ1-5
TGTGCCAGCTCACCAAAACTAGCGGATCAAGAGACCCAGTACTTC CASSPKLADQETQYF NA TRBV18 15 TRBD2 TRBJ2-5
TGTGCCAGCAGCTTATTGGGCAGGGGGAACGAGCAGTACTTC CASSLLGRGNEQYF few TRBV7-9 14 TRBD1 TRBJ2-7
TGTGCCAGCCTTCAGGGGAGGACTGGGGCCAACGTCCTGACTTTC CASLQGRTGANVLTF NA TRBV6-1 15 NA TRBJ2-6
TGTGCCAGCTCACCACTAACTGGGGCGGTTAACACTGAAGCTTTCTTT CASSPLTGAVNTEAFF NA TRBV18 16 NA TRBJ1-1
TGTGCCAGCAGTCCTGAGACAGGGACCCAGCCCCAGCATTTT CASSPETGTQPQHF NA TRBV6-1 14 TRBD1 TRBJ1-5
TGTGCCAGCTCCCAACCAGGGGCCCAGGAAAAACTGTTTTTT CASSQPGAQEKLFF many TRBV28 14 NA TRBJ1-4
TGTGCCATCAGGCCATCACAGGGGGCGGCCTACGAGCAGTACTTC CAIRPSQGAAYEQYF many TRBV10-3 15 TRBD1 TRBJ2-7
TGTGCCAGCAGTTTTTCCCTACCCAGAGGGGGTACCGGGGAGCTGTTTTTT CASSFSLPRGGTGELFF many TRBV12-3/TRBV12-4 17 NA TRBJ2-2